What follows are 26 T cell receptor beta chains derived from one specimen sequenced in a study of T cell changes during pregnancy in multiple sclerosis. TCRdb's copy holds only in-frame clones and misses some; the assay was immunoSEQ multiplex PCR. The table records roughly 100,000 clones, around 92% of them present only once. Sample: peripheral blood, taken after pregnancy. Receptor source: a female donor in good health, enrolled as a control in a pregnancy study.

The table lists this clone with a count of one. The chain recombines TRBV7-2 with TRBJ2-7, with D tentatively TRBD2 (6 bases). V lost 4 bases and J lost 6, with 22 bases in between. The V gene's germline CDR1 is SGHTA and CDR2 FQGNSA. CDR3 size: 16 residues. In DNA, the CDR3 is TGTGCCAGCAGCTCCCAAAGGGCAGGGAGGTTCGGCGAGCAGTACTTC. It is translated as CASSSQRAGRFGEQYF.

The genes are TRBV6-1 and TRBJ1-2; 7 nucleotides line up with TRBD1. This CDR3 comprises 15 residues. The germline gives CDR1 MNHNS, CDR2 SASEGT. V lost 7 bases and J lost 4; bases outside the gene matches: 12. For the CDR3, the DNA is TGTGCCAGCATTGAGGGTAGGGGGCGAAGCTATGGCTACACCTTC. Amino acid sequence: CASIEGRGRSYGYTF.

The chain joins TRBV7-2 to TRBJ1-5; 7 nucleotides line up with TRBD1. CDR3 length: 15 residues. Per the germline V gene, CDR1 is SGHTA and CDR2 is FQGNSA. V shed 5 bases and J 7 bases; nucleotides not matched to a gene: 11. The CDR3 region is CASSILTGKGQPQHF. CDR3 DNA: TGTGCCAGCAGCATATTGACAGGGAAAGGCCAGCCCCAGCATTTT.

The rearrangement links TRBV7-9 to TRBJ1-4, with D unclear. This CDR3 is built from 16 residues. Trimming stripped 4 bases from V and 4 bases from J, with 16 bases between. Germline V gene data show CDR1 as SEHNR and CDR2 as FQNEAQ (reference sequence). This chain's CDR3 is CASSSFLASNNEKLFF. The CDR3 bases are TGTGCCAGCAGCTCCTTTCTAGCCTCTAATAATGAAAAACTGTTTTTT.

In DNA form, the CDR3 reads TGTGCCAGCGGGACAGTCTCCTACGAGCAGTACTTC. Its protein is CASGTVSYEQYF. The genes are TRBV4-2 and TRBJ2-7; 7 bases are shared with TRBD1. Germline V CDR1 and CDR2: LGHNA, YNFKEQ. The ends lost 8 bases at V and 0 bases at J; junction bases unmatched: 1. The CDR3 is made up of 12 amino acids.

The rearrangement uses TRBV6-6 and TRBJ2-7; 8 bases are a match to TRBD1. The V gene's germline CDR1 is MNHNY and CDR2 SVGAGI (reference sequence). The CDR3 is 16 amino acids. Losses at the gene ends were 2 bases for V and 0 bases for J; bases not matched to a gene: 6. CDR3 amino acids: CASSYGTGGISYEQYF. In DNA form, the CDR3 reads TGTGCCAGCAGTTACGGAACAGGGGGGATCTCCTACGAGCAGTACTTC.

The CDR3 protein is CASESLTGELFF. CDR3 coding DNA: TGTGCCAGCGAGAGCTTGACCGGGGAGCTGTTTTTT. J is TRBJ2-2 and V is TRBV6-6; no clear D. V was cut by 8 bases and J by 5 bases, with 9 bases left in between. CDR1 and CDR2 from the germline V gene are MNHNY and SVGAGI (reference sequence). The CDR3 contains 12 residues.

The V gene is TRBV18, the J gene TRBJ2-2, with 7 bases identical to TRBD1. V was pared by 5 bases and J by 4 bases, with 10 bases of the junction left unmatched. Looked up from germline, CDR1 is KGHSH and CDR2 is LQKENI. The length of the CDR3 is 16 residues. The CDR3 loop reads CASSNKLTGSTGELFF. DNA for the CDR3: TGTGCCAGCTCAAACAAGTTGACAGGGAGCACCGGGGAGCTGTTTTTT. The entire variable domain, with the rest obtained from reference TRBV18 and TRBJ2-2, is as follows: NAGVMQNPRHLVRRRGQEARLRCSPMKGHSHVYWYRQLPEEGLKFMVYLQKENIIDESGMPKERFSAEFPKEGPSILRIQQVVRGDSAAYFCASSNKLTGSTGELFFGEGSRLTVL.

This clone was observed once. The rearrangement joins TRBV7-2 to TRBJ2-4, with D unclear. Trimming shortened V by 4 bases and J by 8 bases, and 15 bases separated the two germline ends. CDR3 size: 14 residues. Germline V gives CDR1 SGHTA, CDR2 FQGNSA. The CDR3: CASSSRSESDIQYF. The CDR3 DNA sequence: TGTGCCAGCAGCTCGCGCTCCGAAAGTGACATTCAGTACTTC.

The CDR3 region is CASSRLPYEQYF. CDR3 coding DNA: TGTGCCAGCAGCCGCCTACCCTACGAGCAGTACTTC. V gene TRBV14 combines with J gene TRBJ2-7; the D is unclear. V dropped 4 bases and J dropped 2 bases, with 6 bases sitting between them. The length of the CDR3 is 12 residues. Looked up from germline, CDR1 is SGHDN and CDR2 is FVKESK.

This clone is categorized as medium-sized. The chain recombines TRBV7-9 with TRBJ2-5; 8 bases line up with TRBD1. Trimming removed 4 bases from V and 2 bases from J; junction bases left unmatched: 3. The CDR3 has 14 residues. Germline V gene sequence: CDR1 SEHNR, CDR2 FQNEAQ (reference sequence). DNA of the CDR3: TGTGCCAGCAGCTCGTGGGACAGGCAAGAGACCCAGTACTTC. This codes for CASSSWDRQETQYF. Looking up the rest from reference TRBV7-9 and TRBJ2-5 gives the full variable domain: DTGVSQNPRHKITKRGQNVTFRCDPISEHNRLYWYRQTLGQGPEFLTYFQNEAQLEKSRLLSDRFSAERPKGSFSTLEIQRTEQGDSAMYLCASSSWDRQETQYFGPGTRLLVL.

Only one count was recorded for this clone. The chain's CDR3 is CASSRSGQGYDEQYF. The CDR3 DNA is TGTGCCAGCAGCCGCAGCGGACAGGGTTACGACGAGCAGTACTTC. This rearrangement joins TRBV7-3 to TRBJ2-7; the match to TRBD1 covers 8 bases. V shed 5 bases and J 5 bases; nucleotides not matched to a gene: 11. The CDR3 loop spans 15 amino acids. In germline, CDR1 is SGHTA, CDR2 FQGTGA.

This chain joins TRBV19 and TRBJ1-4; 9 bases agree with TRBD1. Germline lookup yields CDR1 LNHDA and CDR2 SQIVND (reference sequence). The ends lost 5 bases at V and 8 bases at J; junction bases unmatched: 9. The CDR3 sequence is 15 residues long. Written as DNA, the CDR3 is TGTGCCAGTAGTTCAATGACAGGGGGGAACGAAAAACTGTTTTTT. This gives the protein CASSSMTGGNEKLFF.

The genes are TRBV9 and TRBJ2-1, with 8 bases identical to TRBD2. The CDR3 has 16 residues. The J segment lost 7 bases and the V segment lost 2 bases, leaving 11 bases of the junction unmatched. The germline V gene has CDR1 SGDLS and CDR2 YYNGEE. For the CDR3, the DNA is TGTGCCAGCAGCGTTATCGGTAGCGGGGAGATTAATGAGCAGTTCTTC. As protein: CASSVIGSGEINEQFF.

The chain is built from TRBV6-1 and TRBJ2-5; D perhaps matches TRBD2 (5 bases). V lost 3 bases and J 5 bases, leaving 22 bases between the germline ends. Germline-derived CDR1 and CDR2 are MNHNS and SASEGT. This CDR3 region has 17 residues. CDR3 sequence reads: CASSETRGSPVMETQYF. CDR3 DNA: TGTGCCAGCAGTGAGACCCGGGGTAGCCCAGTTATGGAGACCCAGTACTTC.

This clone was observed a few times. The V and J genes are TRBV12-1 and TRBJ1-6. TRBV12-1 is marked as a pseudogene. The CDR3 loop spans 13 amino acids. CDR3 region: CASSFLGGSPLHF. The CDR3 DNA reads as TGTGCCAGCAGCTTCTTGGGGGGTTCACCCCTCCACTTT.

J is TRBJ1-2 and V is TRBV11-2; D perhaps matches TRBD1 (5 bases). Trimming took off 1 base at V and 5 bases at J, with 17 bases between the two ends. This CDR3 has 16 residues. Germline-derived CDR1 and CDR2 are SGHAT and FQNNGV. The CDR3 DNA follows: TGTGCCAGCAGCTTAGGACCCGCGATGGGGGGGTATGGCTACACCTTC. Translation: CASSLGPAMGGYGYTF.

The rearrangement uses TRBV5-5 and TRBJ1-4, with a possible D match to TRBD1 (6 bases). The CDR3 loop spans 16 amino acids. Germline V gene lookup returns CDR1 SGHKS and CDR2 YYEKEE (reference sequence). The germline V and J ends were trimmed by 0 bases and 0 bases, with 9 bases remaining between them. DNA of the CDR3: TGTGCCAGCAGCTTGGAGGGGGTAGCAACTAATGAAAAACTGTTTTTT. This gives the protein CASSLEGVATNEKLFF. Full variable domain (outside the CDR3, taken from reference TRBV5-5 and TRBJ1-4): DAGVTQSPTHLIKTRGQQVTLRCSPISGHKSVSWYQQVLGQGPQFIFQYYEKEERGRGNFPDRFSARQFPNYSSELNVNALLLGDSALYLCASSLEGVATNEKLFFGSGTQLSVL.

The J gene is TRBJ1-1, the V gene TRBV5-1; D is uncertain. Germline-derived CDR1 and CDR2 are SGHRS and YFSETQ. Trimming left V 4 bases short and J 4 bases short, with 17 bases between. There are 15 residues in the CDR3. The CDR3 nucleotides read TGCGCCAGCAGCCCGGGTCGGGGTGCCGGCACTGAAGCTTTCTTT. Its protein is CASSPGRGAGTEAFF.

V gene TRBV7-2 combines with J gene TRBJ2-4, with a possible D match to TRBD1 (5 bases). The CDR3 is 15 amino acids. Trimming cost V 7 bases and J 2 bases, with 15 bases left between them. Germline CDR1 SGHTA, CDR2 FQGNSA. DNA of the CDR3: TGTGCCAGCACCATTGGGGCTAAAACCAAAAACATTCAGTACTTC. Protein: CASTIGAKTKNIQYF.

V gene TRBV7-2 combines with J gene TRBJ1-1, with D unresolved. With 2 bases removed from V and 6 bases from J, the gap between germline ends came to 4 bases. Germline assignment: CDR1 SGHTA and CDR2 FQGNSA. CDR3 length: 11 amino acids. CDR3 region: CASSLIAEAFF. CDR3 in DNA: TGTGCCAGCAGCTTAATCGCTGAAGCTTTCTTT.

The J gene is TRBJ2-4, the V gene TRBV7-2; D unresolved. CDR1 SGHTA and CDR2 FQGNSA come from the germline V gene. V was shortened by 1 base and J by 5 bases, with 6 bases between the two germline ends. The CDR3 is 13 residues long. The chain's CDR3 is CASSLGAQNIQYF. The CDR3 DNA sequence: TGTGCCAGCAGCTTAGGGGCTCAAAACATTCAGTACTTC. The entire variable domain, with the rest obtained from reference TRBV7-2 and TRBJ2-4, is as follows: GAGVSQSPSNKVTEKGKDVELRCDPISGHTALYWYRQSLGQGLEFLIYFQGNSAPDKSGLPSDRFSAERTGGSVSTLTIQRTQQEDSAVYLCASSLGAQNIQYFGAGTRLSVL.

This clone was counted a single time. The chain carries TRBV2 and TRBJ2-5; D possibly corresponds to TRBD1 (6 bases). The tail of the sequence fits TRBJ2-7 better, so the J call may be wrong. The CDR3 spans 16 residues. CDR1 and CDR2 from the germline V gene are SNHLY and FYNNEI. DNA of the CDR3: TGTGCCAGCAGTGAAACTCCACAGGGAGAGTTCTACGAGCAGTACTTC. Translation gives CASSETPQGEFYEQYF.

The J gene is TRBJ2-1, the V gene TRBV30; 11 bases fit TRBD2. The V gene end was trimmed by 5 bases and the J gene end by 10 bases; junction bases not matched to a gene: 10. The CDR3 covers 14 residues. Germline CDR1 and CDR2: GTSNPN and SVGIG (reference sequence). DNA of the CDR3: TGTGCCTGGGACCGTAGCGGGGGGGCAGGGGAGCAGTTCTTC. Amino acid sequence: CAWDRSGGAGEQFF.

This chain joins TRBV7-2 and TRBJ1-5, with TRBD1 as a possible D gene (6 bases). V dropped 6 bases and J dropped 6 bases, with 18 bases sitting between them. From germline, CDR1 is SGHTA and CDR2 FQGNSA. This CDR3 has 15 residues. Here the CDR3 reads CASSIGGDYGQPQHF. CDR3 DNA: TGTGCCAGCAGTATAGGGGGGGATTACGGTCAGCCCCAGCATTTT.

Only a few counts were recorded for this clone. This chain joins TRBV28 and TRBJ1-1, with 9 bases that match TRBD1. Trimming at V came to 0 bases and at J to 6 bases, leaving 5 bases not matched to a gene. Germline CDR1 is MDHEN and CDR2 is SYDVKM. The CDR3 runs to 15 residues. As DNA, the CDR3 is TGTGCCAGCAGTTTATGGGGACAGGGTAAATCTGAAGCTTTCTTT. Translation: CASSLWGQGKSEAFF.